This entry describes one T cell receptor (beta chain). Using its own MiXCR run on the RT-PCR reads, TCRdb lists one record per CDR3 protein. The sample contains fewer than 800,000 distinct CDR3 sequences, about 14% of which appear only once. Germline V gene data show CDR1 as SEHNR and CDR2 as FQNEAQ (reference sequence). The CDR3 has 13 amino acids. V shed 5 bases and J shed 10 bases, with 17 bases lying between them. This rearrangement joins TRBV7-9 to TRBJ1-1; no clear D gene. This receptor was taken from a female donor in good health, serving as a healthy control. The sample comprised memory CD4+ T cells from blood. The CDR3 sequence: CASSPEVGPPAFF. The CDR3 DNA sequence: TGTGCCAGCAGCCCTGAGGTCGGTCCGCCAGCTTTCTTT.